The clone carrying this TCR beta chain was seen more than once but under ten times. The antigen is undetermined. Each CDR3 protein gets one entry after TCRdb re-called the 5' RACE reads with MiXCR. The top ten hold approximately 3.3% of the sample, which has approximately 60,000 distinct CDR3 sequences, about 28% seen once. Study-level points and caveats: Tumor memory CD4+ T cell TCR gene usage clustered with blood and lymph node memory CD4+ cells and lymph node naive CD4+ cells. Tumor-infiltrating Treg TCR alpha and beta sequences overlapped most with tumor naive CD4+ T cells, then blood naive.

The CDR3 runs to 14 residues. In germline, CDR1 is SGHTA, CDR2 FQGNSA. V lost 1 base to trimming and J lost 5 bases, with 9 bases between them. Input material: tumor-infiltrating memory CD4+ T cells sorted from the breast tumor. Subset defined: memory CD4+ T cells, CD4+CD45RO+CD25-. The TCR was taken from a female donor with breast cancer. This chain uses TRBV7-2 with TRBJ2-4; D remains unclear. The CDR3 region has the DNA TGTGCCAGCAGCTTAGAAAACATCCAAAACATTCAGTACTTC. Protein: CASSLENIQNIQYF.